The 15 T cell receptor beta chains presented below share a single source sample, sequenced in a study of blood T cell repertoires in COVID-19 (dated by TCRdb to 2018 to 2021). Library preparation used the immunoSEQ multiplex PCR assay. TCRdb stores this immuneACCESS table with in-frame sequences only. Part of the clones is absent; in the studies checked, under half of the shortfall reflects unresolved V genes, and no reason is known for the rest. A total of under 300,000 clones appear in this sample, 70% to 90% of them only once. Of the sample, 2.5% to 3.5% falls within the top ten clones. Sequencing was performed on PBMCs or T cells enriched from blood (not recorded which). These receptors all stem from a woman aged 40 to 49 with acute COVID-19.

The chain couples TRBV10-3 to TRBJ2-2, with D perhaps TRBD2 (6 bases). The CDR3 consists of 16 residues. Germline V gene sequence: CDR1 ENHRY, CDR2 SYGVKD. V lost 0 bases to trimming and J lost 2 bases, with 10 bases between them. The CDR3 sequence is CAISESGDSNTGELFF. Here the CDR3 DNA reads TGTGCCATCAGTGAGTCAGGGGACTCTAACACCGGGGAGCTGTTTTTT.

The V call is TRBV9, the J call TRBJ1-2; TRBD1 aligns across 7 bases. V shed 2 bases and J 6 bases; nucleotides not matched to a gene: 10. The CDR3 is made up of 15 amino acids. CDR1 is SGDLS and CDR2 is YYNGEE in the germline V gene. The CDR3 loop is CASSVSKTGSHGYTF. The CDR3 DNA is TGTGCCAGCAGCGTCTCCAAGACAGGGTCCCATGGCTACACCTTC. The full variable domain, with the rest looked up from reference TRBV9 and TRBJ1-2, is DSGVTQTPKHLITATGQRVTLRCSPRSGDLSVYWYQQSLDQGLQFLIQYYNGEERAKGNILERFSAQQFPDLHSELNLSSLELGDSALYFCASSVSKTGSHGYTFGSGTRLTVV.

The chain links TRBV7-9 to TRBJ1-2; a possible D gene is TRBD1 (5 bases). The CDR3 contains 13 residues. V lost 5 bases and J lost 7, with 14 bases in between. The germline gives CDR1 SEHNR, CDR2 FQNEAQ (reference sequence). For the CDR3, the DNA is TGTGCCAGCAGCCTACCAGGGTCGGCTGGCTACACCTTC. Translating it yields CASSLPGSAGYTF.

This sequence joins TRBV28 and TRBJ2-5; no definite D call. The CDR3 is 15 amino acids. The V end was cut by 4 bases, the J end by 6 bases, with 18 bases between. Germline assignment: CDR1 MDHEN and CDR2 SYDVKM. The CDR3 protein is CASSSPGEAAKTQYF. The CDR3, as DNA: TGTGCCAGCAGTTCCCCTGGAGAGGCGGCGAAGACCCAGTACTTC.

The genes are TRBV3-1 (or the pseudogene TRBV3-2) and TRBJ1-5, with 7 positions matching TRBD1. This CDR3 contains 14 residues. V dropped 1 base and J dropped 8; count of bases not matched to a gene: 5. Per germline, CDR1 LGHDT and CDR2 YNNKEL (reference sequence). DNA for the CDR3: TGTGCCAGCAGCCAAGGACAGGGACCCGAGCCCCAGCATTTT. Translated: CASSQGQGPEPQHF.

The table lists this clone with a count of one. V gene TRBV5-4 combines with J gene TRBJ1-1; unclear D gene. The CDR3 runs to 15 residues. Trimming took off 4 bases at V and 0 bases at J, with 13 bases between the two ends. Germline V lookup: CDR1 SGHNT, CDR2 YYREEE (reference sequence). This CDR3 reads CASSRGRELNTEAFF. CDR3 coding DNA: TGTGCCAGCAGCAGAGGGAGGGAGCTGAACACTGAAGCTTTCTTT.

The genes are TRBV7-3 and TRBJ2-3; TRBD2 matches 7 bases. The CDR3 totals 16 residues. The V segment lost 5 bases and the J segment 8 bases; nucleotides outside the gene matches: 16. Germline lookup yields CDR1 SGHTA and CDR2 FQGTGA. The CDR3 sequence is CASSDTERGRLATQYF. The DNA of the CDR3 is TGTGCCAGCAGCGATACAGAGCGGGGACGATTGGCTACGCAGTATTTT.

The chain couples TRBV6-1 to TRBJ2-4, with a weak D call TRBD2 (6 bases). The CDR3 runs 13 residues. V was clipped by 1 base and J by 8 bases, with 9 bases between them. CDR1 MNHNS and CDR2 SASEGT come from the germline V gene. The CDR3 reads CASSEVREDIQYF. In nucleotides, the CDR3 is TGTGCCAGCAGTGAAGTGCGGGAAGACATTCAGTACTTC.

V and J are TRBV19 and TRBJ2-1, with 9 bases aligning to TRBD2. V shed 3 bases, J shed 8 bases, and the junction held 5 bases outside the gene matches. The CDR3 runs 14 residues. Germline CDR1 LNHDA, CDR2 SQIVND (reference sequence). CDR3 DNA sequence: TGTGCCAGTAGTATCAATAGCGGGAGTGATGAGCAGTTCTTC. It encodes CASSINSGSDEQFF.

J is TRBJ2-5 and V is TRBV1; the table's D call TRBD2 went unverified against the DNA. TRBV1 is a pseudogene. The CDR3 totals 13 residues. The CDR3 region has the DNA TGCACCAGCAGCCCAATGGGGGGTAAGACCCAGTACTTC. This codes for CTSSPMGGKTQYF.

Only a few counts were recorded for this clone. The chain has TRBV24-1 and TRBJ2-5, with D perhaps matching TRBD1 (5 bases). The CDR3 runs to 17 residues. V was cut by 3 bases and J by 4 bases, with 20 bases left in between. Looked up from germline, CDR1 is KGHDR and CDR2 is SFDVKD. The CDR3 here is CATSDMSGRASGETQYF. The CDR3 bases are TGTGCCACCAGTGATATGTCGGGCAGGGCATCGGGAGAGACCCAGTACTTC.

This clone was detected a few times. V gene TRBV9 combines with J gene TRBJ2-7; D unresolved. Trimming shortened V by 3 bases and J by 0 bases, and 13 bases separated the two germline ends. The CDR3 contains 15 residues. Germline values: CDR1 SGDLS, CDR2 YYNGEE. CDR3 sequence reads: CASSEAGSSSYEQYF. The CDR3 nucleotides read TGTGCCAGCAGCGAGGCTGGTAGCAGCTCCTACGAGCAGTACTTC. Full variable domain (outside the CDR3, taken from reference TRBV9 and TRBJ2-7): DSGVTQTPKHLITATGQRVTLRCSPRSGDLSVYWYQQSLDQGLQFLIQYYNGEERAKGNILERFSAQQFPDLHSELNLSSLELGDSALYFCASSEAGSSSYEQYFGPGTRLTVT.

The genes are TRBV3-1 (or the pseudogene TRBV3-2) and TRBJ1-3; TRBD1 aligns across 7 bases. With 3 bases clipped from V and 10 bases from J, the junction kept 12 bases outside the gene matches. The CDR3 has 15 residues. CDR1 and CDR2 (germline): LGHDT, YNNKEL (reference sequence). CDR3 coding DNA: TGTGCCAGCAGCCACCCACAGGGGACGGGTTCTACCATATATTTT. Residues: CASSHPQGTGSTIYF.

This clone was seen more than once but under ten times. The chain carries TRBV27 and TRBJ1-1; D may be TRBD1 (5 bases). The V end lost 0 bases, the J end lost 9 bases, and 14 bases lay between the germline ends. This CDR3 region has 14 residues. CDR1 is MNHEY, CDR2 SMNVEV, per germline (reference sequence). The CDR3 region is CASSLSHATEKAFF. The DNA for the CDR3 is TGTGCCAGCAGTTTATCCCACGCGACAGAAAAAGCTTTCTTT.

V is TRBV7-8 and J is TRBJ2-3, with D tentatively TRBD2 (5 bases). The ends were cut back, 1 base at V and 4 bases at J, with 30 bases in the middle. Germline V gives CDR1 SGHVS, CDR2 FQNEAQ. The CDR3 runs to 21 residues. Written as DNA, the CDR3 is TGTGCCAGCAGCTTAGGAAGCAACCCCGGGGTCGCCGGAATACACGCAGATACGCAGTATTTT. Amino acid sequence: CASSLGSNPGVAGIHADTQYF.